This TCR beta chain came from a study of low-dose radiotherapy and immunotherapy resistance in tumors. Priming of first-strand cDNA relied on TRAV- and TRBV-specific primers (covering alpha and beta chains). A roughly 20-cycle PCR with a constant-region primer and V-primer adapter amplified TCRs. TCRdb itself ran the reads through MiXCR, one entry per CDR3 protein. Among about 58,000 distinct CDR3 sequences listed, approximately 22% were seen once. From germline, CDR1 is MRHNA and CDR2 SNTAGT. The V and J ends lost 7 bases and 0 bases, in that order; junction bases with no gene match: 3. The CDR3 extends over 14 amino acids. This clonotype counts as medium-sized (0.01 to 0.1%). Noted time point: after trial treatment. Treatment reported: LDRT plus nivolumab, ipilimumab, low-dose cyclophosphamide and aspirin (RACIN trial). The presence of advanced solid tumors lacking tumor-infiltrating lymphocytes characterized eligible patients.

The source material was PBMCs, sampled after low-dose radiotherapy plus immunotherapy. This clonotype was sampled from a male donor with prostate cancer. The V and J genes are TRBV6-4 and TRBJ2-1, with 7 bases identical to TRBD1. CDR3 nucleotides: TGTGCCAGCACCGGGACAGACTCCTACAATGAGCAGTTCTTC. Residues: CASTGTDSYNEQFF.